This TCR beta chain emerged from a study of cytomegalovirus exposure and HLA in healthy donors (TCRdb year 2017). Context from the whole study: In an earlier analysis of 450 to 750 of the donors, less than 350 Gb of sequence data and just under 120 million unique TCR beta sequences from roughly 190 million T cells were reported. Of the roughly 400 genotyped donors, less than 85% were placed in the genetic ancestry cluster associated with self-reported Caucasian donors. The study used immunosequencing to profile the T cell repertoires of several hundred subjects and linked those repertoires to cytomegalovirus serostatus. An earlier analysis of 587 of the donors used high-throughput TCR beta sequencing to judge whether each TCR beta V gene segment behaved as functional or pseudogenic. The aim of the study was to test whether cataloging public T cell receptors could identify signatures of past pathogen exposure. Among around 400 genotyped donors of the cohort, an average of approximately 240,000 unique TCR beta nucleotide sequences were sequenced per donor, roughly 20% of them non-productive. Besides the first cohort of 666 subjects, a separate validation cohort made up of 95 to 150 different subjects was used. Roughly 290 gigabases of sequencing data and around 80 million unique TCR sequences made up an early release that covered under 750 HLA-typed donors. A later analysis re-analyzed previously published TCR beta repertoires from roughly 690 donors and added high-resolution HLA genotyping to study TCR occurrence patterns. Rather than using new phenotypic data, the later analysis identified candidate immune exposures from TCR beta sequences and from how often those sequences occurred across donors. Class I and class II HLA loci were covered by the typing at four-digit resolution. Donor age, sex, ethnicity and CMV serostatus were compiled alongside the repertoire data. The study combined high-throughput TCR immunosequencing, statistical association of individual TCRs with disease status, and machine learning to predict cytomegalovirus infection status. Genome-wide SNP genotypes for about three fifths of the roughly 700 donors were used in a later genetic analysis, which treated that subset as a discovery cohort. All discovery cohort repertoires had been generated on a single sequencing platform. Because of strong linkage in the cohort, roughly five DR-DQ haplotypes were treated as single units for association and clustering. The number of donors typed differed by locus, with roughly 620-630 for A, B, C, DRB1 and DQB1, around 560 for DQA1, over 600 for DPA1, and some 470 for DPB1. Here is what the overall study found, with its caveats: Assigning TCR associations to individual alleles was difficult when HLA alleles, especially DR and DQ, strongly co-occurred. Several of the top co-occurrence clusters appeared to be linked to parvovirus B19, influenza, CMV and Epstein-Barr virus, according to a later analysis. The classifier was reported to diagnose cytomegalovirus status with high specificity and sensitivity in both the original and validation cohorts. V-gene and J-gene trimming of TCR beta chains was associated with a missense DCLRE1C variant in a later genetic analysis, and the association was replicated in an independent cohort. Three of the identified cytomegalovirus-associated TCR beta chains were confirmed in vitro to be specific for cytomegalovirus antigens. The cohort was sequenced for TCR beta chains only, and without alpha or paired-chain data the features that could be detected were limited. A further reported finding was that TCR beta sequences accurately predicted the HLA-A and HLA-B alleles for most subjects in the first cohort. The authors suggested that the approach could potentially be extended to other disease states and immunological phenotypes. Specific HLA alleles were associated with 15,000 to 20,000 TCR beta sequences at a false discovery rate of 0.05 in a later analysis. CMV serostatus was the only immune exposure information available for the cohort. Roughly uniform sequencing depth across donors was assumed in presence/absence analyses, although this assumption may not hold. Most TCR sequences were observed very rarely across donors, whereas some public TCRs were present in many individuals. A cluster of highly shared sequence variants was judged likely to be a technical artifact of the sequencing pipeline. In a later genetic analysis, fewer N-insertions in productive TCRs were reported among donors in an Asian-associated ancestry cluster than the roughly 670-donor mean. In a later analysis, TCR association rates were found to vary across HLA loci, with the most associated TCRs seen for DRB1 alleles and the fewest for HLA-C alleles. A later analysis found that HLA-associated TCR beta chains were more clonally expanded and had lower generation probabilities than equally common non-associated chains. A later analysis found that most CMV-associated TCR beta chains appeared HLA-restricted, with HLA associations seemingly driven largely by CMV exposure. Over 15 rarely observed V segments, including chromosome 9 orphons, were excluded from the earlier analysis of approximately 600 of the donors because counts were too low. In an earlier analysis of 587 of the donors, most TCR beta V segments appeared in productive rearrangements about 90% or about 30% of the time, broadly matching IMGT annotations. A total of 150 or so TCR beta chains were listed by the study as associated with cytomegalovirus. Linkage disequilibrium might explain the correlated functional status among segregating V segments, but an unknown experimental factor could not be ruled out. Because some donors lacked HLA typing at each locus, the association tests relied only on the typed subset.

Receptor libraries were prepared by the immunoSEQ multiplex PCR assay. For the multiplex PCR, a mixture combining 60 forward primers for TCR Vbeta segments and 13 reverse primers for TCR Jbeta segments was used. A multiplex PCR assay on genomic DNA amplified the CDR3 region of rearranged TCR beta genes. Amplified TCR beta libraries were sequenced as 87-base-pair reads on the Illumina HiSeq System. In the original analysis: A later analysis tallied some 79 million unique TCR beta chains across the 666 repertoires, and some 12 million of those chains were shared by two or more donors. Raw reads were error-corrected and collapsed into unique sequences with a nearest-neighbor algorithm that merged closely related sequences to remove PCR and sequencing errors. V, D and J gene segments were assigned by aligning CDR3 sequences to IMGT reference sequences. For a sequence to be retained, at least a six-nucleotide match to both a V gene segment and a J gene segment was required. A rearrangement counted as productive if the CDR3 had no stop codons and remained in frame with V and J, and every other rearrangement counted as non-productive. Following IMGT convention, CDR3 was defined as the stretch from the second conserved V-encoded cysteine up to the conserved J-encoded phenylalanine. In an earlier analysis of approximately 500 of the donors, sequences lacking an unambiguous match to a single V gene segment were excluded. An earlier analysis of several hundred of the donors classified V segments as functional when productive rearrangements were above 56.7% and as segregating when the standard deviation between donors was above 5%. A statistical classification framework was built to diagnose cytomegalovirus status from the catalog of TCR beta chain sequences. In a later analysis, V and J genes were assigned by comparing TCR nucleotide sequences against IMGT/GENE-DB human TR gene sequences. A later analysis assigned CDR3 sequences and most-parsimonious VDJ recombination scenarios with the TCRdist pipeline. In a later analysis, each TCR beta chain was defined by its CDR3 amino acid sequence together with its V-gene family, and reads without a unique V-gene family were excluded. In a later analysis, several hundred highly shared, low-generation-probability nucleotide sequences were removed to address suspected cross-contamination and a sequencing artifact. A later analysis calculated a clonal expansion index for each public chain from normalized within-repertoire ranks of inferred template counts. A later analysis computed generation probabilities with a VDJ recombination model fitted to out-of-frame rearrangements, and checked the results against IGoR. In a later analysis, TCR-TCR, TCR-HLA and TCR-CMV co-occurrence was scored with hypergeometric tests, and a repertoire-size bias correction was applied to TCR pairs. To estimate false discovery rates, a later analysis permuted the HLA or CMV assignments 20 times. In a later analysis, co-occurring TCRs were grouped using DBSCAN, and TCRdist sequence similarity was added for clustering within HLA-allele-positive subsets. For co-occurrence clustering, repertoires with fewer than 30,000 or more than 120,000 public chains were excluded, along with 5 or 6 repertoires with anomalous nucleotide sharing. Imported from immuneACCESS, the table was reduced by TCRdb to in-frame sequences with V and J called. These copies leave out some clones; in studies compared against another copy, an unresolved V gene accounts for under half, and the cause of the remainder is not known. The DNA gave D and trimming, while V, J and clone size come from that table. This sample has 150,000 to 200,000 clones in its table, and about 84% of those were observed once. Approximately 14% of the sample lies in the top ten.

To note about this clone: What antigen it recognizes has not been identified. No much larger clone exists at a distance of one base, and base qualities are not known.

The cohort was made up of approximately 670 healthy bone marrow donors. At the time of sampling, every cohort member was nominally healthy, though immune exposures that went unrecorded were likely present. The donor tested CMV seropositive, placing the donor among the roughly 300 seropositive members of the cohort. A peripheral blood sample was collected from each donor, and TCR beta sequencing was performed on peripheral blood mononuclear cells. Genomic DNA was extracted from the blood cell samples with the Qiagen DNeasy Blood Extraction Kit. This clonotype was obtained from a woman aged 25 to 39 in good health and CMV-seropositive. The sequenced material came from PBMCs.

The bases read TGCGCCAGCAGCTTGGTTACAGGGTGGTCCGGGGAGCTGTTTTTT. Translated, it reads CASSLVTGWSGELFF. The chain joins TRBV5-1 to TRBJ2-2; the best D guess is TRBD1, with 6 bases matching. Reading from cysteine to phenylalanine, the CDR3 counts 15 amino acids. Solely the CDR3 DNA is kept, with 45 bases framed from the first base. As encoded in the germline V gene, CDR1 is SGHRS while CDR2 is YFSETQ. V and J lose 0 bases and 6 bases, and a span of 12 bases separates them.